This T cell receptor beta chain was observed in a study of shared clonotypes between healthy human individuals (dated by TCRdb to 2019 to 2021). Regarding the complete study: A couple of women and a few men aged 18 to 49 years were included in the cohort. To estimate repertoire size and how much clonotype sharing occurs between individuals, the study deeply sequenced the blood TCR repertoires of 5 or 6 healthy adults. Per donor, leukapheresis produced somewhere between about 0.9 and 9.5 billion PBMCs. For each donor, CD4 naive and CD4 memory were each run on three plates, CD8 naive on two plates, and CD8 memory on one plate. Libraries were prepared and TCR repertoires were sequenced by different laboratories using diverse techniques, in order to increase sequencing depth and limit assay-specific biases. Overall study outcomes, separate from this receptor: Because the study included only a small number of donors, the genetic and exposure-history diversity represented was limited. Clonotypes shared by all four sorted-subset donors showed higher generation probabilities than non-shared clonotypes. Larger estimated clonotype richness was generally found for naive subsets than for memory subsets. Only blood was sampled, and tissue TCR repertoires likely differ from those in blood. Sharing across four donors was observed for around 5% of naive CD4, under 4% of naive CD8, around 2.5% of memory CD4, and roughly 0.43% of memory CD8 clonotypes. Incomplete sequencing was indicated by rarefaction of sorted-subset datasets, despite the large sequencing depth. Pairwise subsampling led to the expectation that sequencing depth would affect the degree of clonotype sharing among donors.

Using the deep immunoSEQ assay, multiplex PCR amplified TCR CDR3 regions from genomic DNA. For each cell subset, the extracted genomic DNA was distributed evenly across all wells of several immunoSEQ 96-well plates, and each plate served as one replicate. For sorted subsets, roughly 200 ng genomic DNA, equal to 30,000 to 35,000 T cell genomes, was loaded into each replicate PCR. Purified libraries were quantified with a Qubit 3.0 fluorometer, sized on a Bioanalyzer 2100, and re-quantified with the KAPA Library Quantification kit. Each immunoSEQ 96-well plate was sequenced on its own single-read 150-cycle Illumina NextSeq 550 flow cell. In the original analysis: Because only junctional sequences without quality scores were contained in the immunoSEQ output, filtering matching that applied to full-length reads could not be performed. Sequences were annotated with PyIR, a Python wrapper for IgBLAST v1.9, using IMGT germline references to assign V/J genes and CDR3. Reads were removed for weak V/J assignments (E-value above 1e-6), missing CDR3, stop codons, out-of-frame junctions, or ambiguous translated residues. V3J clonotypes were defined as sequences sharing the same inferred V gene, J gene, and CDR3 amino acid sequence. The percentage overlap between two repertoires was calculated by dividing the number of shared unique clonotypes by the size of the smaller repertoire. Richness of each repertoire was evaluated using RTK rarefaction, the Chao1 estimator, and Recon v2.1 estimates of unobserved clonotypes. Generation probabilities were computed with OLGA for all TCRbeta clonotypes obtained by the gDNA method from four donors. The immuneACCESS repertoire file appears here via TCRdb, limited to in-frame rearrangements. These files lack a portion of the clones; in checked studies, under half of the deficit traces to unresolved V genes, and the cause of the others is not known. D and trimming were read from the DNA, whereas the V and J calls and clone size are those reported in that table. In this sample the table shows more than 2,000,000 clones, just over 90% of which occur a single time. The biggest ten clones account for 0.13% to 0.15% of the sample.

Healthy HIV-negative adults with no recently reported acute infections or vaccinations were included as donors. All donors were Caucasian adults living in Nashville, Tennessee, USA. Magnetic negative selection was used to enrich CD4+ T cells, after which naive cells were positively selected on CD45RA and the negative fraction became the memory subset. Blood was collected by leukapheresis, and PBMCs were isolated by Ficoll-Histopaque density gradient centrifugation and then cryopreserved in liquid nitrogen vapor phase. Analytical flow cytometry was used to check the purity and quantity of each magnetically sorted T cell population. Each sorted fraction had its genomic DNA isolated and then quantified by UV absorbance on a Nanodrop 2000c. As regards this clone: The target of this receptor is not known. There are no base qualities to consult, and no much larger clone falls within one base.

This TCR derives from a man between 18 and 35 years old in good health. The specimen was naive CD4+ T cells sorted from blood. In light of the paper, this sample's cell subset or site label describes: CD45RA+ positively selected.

The DNA sequence follows: TGTGCCAGCGCCCTGGGCTCCCTCCTACAGGGTGAGCAGTTCTTC. The resulting protein is CASALGSLLQGEQFF. The chain links TRBV27 with TRBJ2-1; possibly the D gene is TRBD1, per 6 matching bases. Trimming removed 8 bases from V and 9 bases from J, leaving 23 bases between the germline ends. CDR1 and CDR2 are drawn from the germline V gene (reference sequence): MNHEY, SMNVEV. The CDR3 measures 15 amino acids from cysteine to phenylalanine. Of all the DNA, just the CDR3 is kept, 45 bases in frame from base 1.